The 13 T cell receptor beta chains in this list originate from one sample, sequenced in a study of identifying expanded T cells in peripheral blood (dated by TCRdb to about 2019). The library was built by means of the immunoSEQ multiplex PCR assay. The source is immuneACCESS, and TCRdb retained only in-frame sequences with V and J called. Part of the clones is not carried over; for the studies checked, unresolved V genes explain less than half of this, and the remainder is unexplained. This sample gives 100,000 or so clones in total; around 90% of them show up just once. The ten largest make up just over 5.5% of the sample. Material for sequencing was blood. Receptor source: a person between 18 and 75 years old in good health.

CDR3 sequence: CASSLGPRGMVANTEAFF. CDR3 bases: TGTGCCAGCAGCTTAGGGCCGCGAGGTATGGTGGCGAACACTGAAGCTTTCTTT. This chain uses TRBV7-6 with TRBJ1-1; D is uncertain. Germline-derived CDR1 and CDR2 are SGHVS and FNYEAQ. Trimming left V 1 base short and J 1 base short, with 19 bases between. This CDR3 is 18 amino acids long.

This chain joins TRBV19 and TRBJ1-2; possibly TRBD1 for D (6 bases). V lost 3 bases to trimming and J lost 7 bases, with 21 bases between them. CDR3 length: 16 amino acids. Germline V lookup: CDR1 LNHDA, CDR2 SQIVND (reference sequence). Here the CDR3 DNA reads TGTGCCAGTAGTATGGAGGGGGGACTGGGAGGTCGTGGCTACACCTTC. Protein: CASSMEGGLGGRGYTF.

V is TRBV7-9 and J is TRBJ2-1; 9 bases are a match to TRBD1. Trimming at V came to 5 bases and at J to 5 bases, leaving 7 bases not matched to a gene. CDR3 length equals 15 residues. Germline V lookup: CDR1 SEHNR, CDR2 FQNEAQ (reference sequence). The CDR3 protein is CASSTQGAVDNEQFF. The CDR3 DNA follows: TGTGCCAGCAGCACACAGGGGGCAGTCGACAATGAGCAGTTCTTC.

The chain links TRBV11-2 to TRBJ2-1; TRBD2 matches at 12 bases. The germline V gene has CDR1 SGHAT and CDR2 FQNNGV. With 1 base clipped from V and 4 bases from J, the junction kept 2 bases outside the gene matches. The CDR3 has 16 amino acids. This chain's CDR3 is CASSLGLAGVYNEQFF. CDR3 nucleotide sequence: TGTGCCAGCAGCTTAGGACTAGCGGGGGTTTACAATGAGCAGTTCTTC.

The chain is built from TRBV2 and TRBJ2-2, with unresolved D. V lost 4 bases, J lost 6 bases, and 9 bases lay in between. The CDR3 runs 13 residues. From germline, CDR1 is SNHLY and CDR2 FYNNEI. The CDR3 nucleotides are TGTGCCAGCAGTGCCACCTTCGCCGGGGAGCTGTTTTTT. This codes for CASSATFAGELFF.

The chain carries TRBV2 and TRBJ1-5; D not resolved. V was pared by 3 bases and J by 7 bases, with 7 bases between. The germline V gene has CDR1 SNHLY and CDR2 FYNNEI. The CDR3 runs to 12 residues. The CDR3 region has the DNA TGTGCCAGCAGTGAGGGGTGGCAGCCCCAGCATTTT. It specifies CASSEGWQPQHF.

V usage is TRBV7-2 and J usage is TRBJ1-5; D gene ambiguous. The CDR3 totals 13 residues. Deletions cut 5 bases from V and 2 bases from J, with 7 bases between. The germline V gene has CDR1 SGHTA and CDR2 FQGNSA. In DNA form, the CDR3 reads TGTGCCAGCAGCCGAGCTGGCAATCAGCCCCAGCATTTT. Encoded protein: CASSRAGNQPQHF.

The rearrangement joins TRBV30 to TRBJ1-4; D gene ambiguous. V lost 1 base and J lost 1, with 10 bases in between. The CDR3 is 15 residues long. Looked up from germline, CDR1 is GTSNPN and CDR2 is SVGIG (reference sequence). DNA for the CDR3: TGTGCCTGGAGTGCCAAGGGCCGAACTAATGAAAAACTGTTTTTT. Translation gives CAWSAKGRTNEKLFF.

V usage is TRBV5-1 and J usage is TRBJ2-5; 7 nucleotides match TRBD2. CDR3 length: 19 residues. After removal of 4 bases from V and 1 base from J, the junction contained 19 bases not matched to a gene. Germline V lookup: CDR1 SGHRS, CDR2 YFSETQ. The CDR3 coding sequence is TGCGCCAGCAGCCCCATCGCCGCGGGAGCCCTGGGTCCCCAAGAGACCCAGTACTTC. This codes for CASSPIAAGALGPQETQYF.

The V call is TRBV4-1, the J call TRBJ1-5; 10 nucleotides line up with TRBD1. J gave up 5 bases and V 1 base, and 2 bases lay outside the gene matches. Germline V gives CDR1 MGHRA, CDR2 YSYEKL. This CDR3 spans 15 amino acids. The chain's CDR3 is CASSQVGTGDQPQHF. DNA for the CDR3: TGCGCCAGCAGCCAAGTAGGGACAGGGGATCAGCCCCAGCATTTT.

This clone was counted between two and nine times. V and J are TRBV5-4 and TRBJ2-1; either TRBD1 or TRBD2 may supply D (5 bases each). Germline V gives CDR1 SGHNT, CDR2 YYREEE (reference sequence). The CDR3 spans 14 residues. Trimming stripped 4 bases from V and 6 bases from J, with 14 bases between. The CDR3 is CASSPGPIANEQFF. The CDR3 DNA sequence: TGTGCCAGCAGCCCGGGACCGATAGCCAATGAGCAGTTCTTC.

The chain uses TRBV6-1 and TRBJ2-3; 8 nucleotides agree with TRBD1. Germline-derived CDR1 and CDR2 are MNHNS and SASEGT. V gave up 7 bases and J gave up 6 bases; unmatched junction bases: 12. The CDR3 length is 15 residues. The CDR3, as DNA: TGTGCCAGCACTCCTCACAGGGGGGCATCGGATACGCAGTATTTT. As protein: CASTPHRGASDTQYF.

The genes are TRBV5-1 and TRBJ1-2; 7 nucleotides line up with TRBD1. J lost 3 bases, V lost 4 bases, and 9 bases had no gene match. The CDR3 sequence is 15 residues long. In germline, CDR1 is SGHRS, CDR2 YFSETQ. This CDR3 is CASSPAGGADYGYTF. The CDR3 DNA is TGCGCCAGCAGCCCGGCAGGGGGAGCGGACTATGGCTACACCTTC.